Below, one T cell receptor beta chain is given with its context. Every donor was a healthy person donating bone marrow. The data originate from a study of cytomegalovirus exposure and HLA in healthy donors. This CDR3 has 13 residues. Looked up from germline, CDR1 is SQVTM and CDR2 is ANQGSEA. V gave up 1 base and J gave up 12 bases; unmatched junction bases: 6. In the PCR, 60 Vbeta and 13 Jbeta primers were used. Produced via immunoSEQ multiplex PCR; TCRdb's table is partial and in-frame only. The sample shows 200,000 to 300,000 clones, approximately 85% of them seen only once. Sample: PBMCs. The TCR was taken from a woman aged 40 to 50 in good health and CMV-seropositive. The chain is built from TRBV29-1 and TRBJ2-1, with 10 bases matching TRBD1. The CDR3 DNA reads as TGCAGCGTTGAAGTTGCTCGGACAGGGGGGCAGTTCTTC. As protein: CSVEVARTGGQFF.